The entry below describes one TCR beta chain. No cognate antigen has been identified for it. Per-nucleotide qualities are absent, and no much larger clonotype sits a single base away. The protocol used for the library was the immunoSEQ multiplex PCR assay. As stored in TCRdb, this immuneACCESS dataset retains in-frame rearrangements with V and J assigned. A fraction of the clones does not appear; measured against another copy, unresolved V genes explain less than half of the discrepancy, and the remainder lacks a known reason. The sample table records 400,000 to 500,000 clones; over 75% of these occur just once. The top ten hold around 6.8% of the sample. The entry originates in a study of control samples from healthy donors and cancer patients (dated by TCRdb to 2020 to 2022). The TCR sequence derives from a man aged 35 to 55 with head and neck cancer. Material for sequencing was PBMCs.

At the DNA level, the sequence is TGTGCCAGCAGTTGGACAGGGGCCAGCAATCAGCCCCAGCATTTT. It translates to CASSWTGASNQPQHF. The V and J segments used are TRBV27 and TRBJ1-5; TRBD1 matches 9 bases in the middle. The germline V gene encodes CDR1 MNHEY and CDR2 SMNVEV (reference sequence). For this chain, trimming is 4 bases at the V end and 1 base at the J end, and the number of junction bases without a gene match is 2. Reading from cysteine to phenylalanine, the CDR3 counts 15 amino acids. Just CDR3 DNA is preserved here, 45 bases in frame from base 1.